The source of this T cell receptor (beta chain) is a study of radiation and T cells in renal cell carcinoma (TCRdb year 2020). With respect to the entire study: The samples were drawn from a clinical trial, where primary renal cell carcinomas were treated with 15 Gy of stereotactic body radiation therapy and then removed by nephrectomy 4 weeks afterward. TCR beta sequencing covered 50 to 55 samples in total, comprising some 25 tumors and some 27 peripheral blood samples. Across all 50 or so samples, under 5,000,000 unique CDR3 nucleotide sequences, encoding 2.5 million to 3 million unique CDR3 amino acid sequences, were identified. Beyond this particular receptor, the publication reports: No pretreatment tumor biopsies were available, so the baseline intratumoral presence of clonotypes could not be determined. With a single-armed trial design, the study had no way to address how radiation dose or scheduling affects the TCR repertoire. In blood, the top tumor clonotypes increased between baseline and 2 weeks post-radiation and then shrank by 4 weeks, which suggests that tumor-resident clones expanded only transiently. Blood repertoire dynamics were not followed beyond 4 weeks after treatment.

TCR beta libraries were generated from genomic DNA with the immunoSEQ kit, following the manufacturer's recommendations. To prepare libraries, a first multiplex PCR with proprietary primers was run, followed by a second PCR that added unique barcodes, and a bead cleanup was done after each round. Each sample batch included a kit-provided positive control reaction and a negative control reaction. The final libraries were assessed on an Agilent 4200 TapeStation D1000 ScreenTape, pooled by volume, and quantified by qPCR. Sequencing was performed on an Illumina NextSeq500 with a MidOutput 150-cycle cartridge, and 156 Read1 and 15 Index1 cycles were run with kit custom primers. The pooled library was loaded at approximately 0.95 pM with about 20% PhiX control spiked in. In the source study's methods: Vendor-processed data were analyzed in R, with a clonotype defined as all T cells sharing the same CDR3 nucleotide sequence. For clone abundance analyses, frequencies were normalized to the 10,000 most abundant clones per sample. Public T cell clones, averaging fewer than five per sample, were removed before analysis. A difference in abundance of at least 32-fold between compartments was used to define tumor-enriched and baseline blood-enriched clonotypes. A beta-binomial differential abundance model was applied to find clonotypes that expanded or contracted between blood time points. The Baroni-Urbani and Buser coefficient was used to measure tumor-blood repertoire similarity, and groups were compared with two-tailed Wilcoxon tests in R. TCRdb limited this immuneACCESS table to in-frame rearrangements with V and J called. A share of clones is missing; checked studies link under half to unresolved V genes, and the rest is unexplained. Clonal size and the V and J genes are those of that table, whereas D and trimming came from the DNA. The sample data list around 60,000 clones, and roughly 72% of these were observed just once. The ten biggest clones cover over 6% of the sample.

On this clone itself: Its antigen target is currently unknown. One base away there is no much larger clone; base qualities are not given.

Including cysteine and phenylalanine, the CDR3 has 15 amino acids. Only CDR3 DNA remains: 45 bases, in frame from the first base. For CDR1 and CDR2, the germline V gene lists MDHEN and SYDVKM. Trimming removed 2 bases from V and 0 bases from J, leaving 8 bases between the germline ends. In the paper's terms, the time point label means: blood 2 weeks post-SBRT. The treatment or condition label corresponds to: 15 Gy SBRT to primary tumor, nephrectomy 4 weeks later. Serial peripheral blood from radiation-treated patients was sampled at baseline, 2 weeks and 4 weeks after SBRT to track tumor-enriched clonotypes. Renal cell carcinoma with clear cell pathology was present in all patients. Genomic DNA for TCR sequencing was prepared using the QIAamp DNA Blood Mini Kit (Qiagen). The analyses included just those samples that passed every quality control check.

The sequence joins TRBV28 to TRBJ2-4; perhaps TRBD1 is the D gene, with 5 bases matching. This TCR was recovered from a man aged 55 to 70 with renal cell carcinoma. Here the sequenced sample was blood, taken from a patient whose treatment included radiotherapy and nephrectomy. The CDR3 region reads CASSLQQVAKNIQYF. The sequenced DNA is TGTGCCAGCAGTTTACAACAGGTAGCCAAAAACATTCAGTACTTC.